This TCR beta chain was recorded in a study of vaccination and CD4 T cells after COVID-19 (dated by TCRdb to between 2022 and 2023). As for the study more broadly: Six males and four females were included in the convalescent cohort, with two Hispanic individuals, seven Caucasians, two Asians and one multiracial person represented. Each participant got two doses of either the Pfizer-BioNTech BNT162b2 vaccine (n=8) or the Moderna mRNA-1273 vaccine (n=2). Post-COVID blood samples from convalescent patients were collected a median of around 100 days after diagnosis, with a range of roughly 35 to 161 days. Post-vaccine blood samples were taken a median of about 72 days after the second vaccine dose, with a range of about 12 to 250 days. Overlapping spike peptide pools from SARS-CoV-2 and from the common cold coronaviruses HCoV-NL63, HCoV-OC43 and HCoV-229E were used as culture stimuli. In control cultures, a CEFX viral epitope pool was used as positive control, an HIV-1 Nef peptide pool was used as negative control, or no peptide was added. In under 13 COVID-19 convalescent patients and 4 infection-naive healthy vaccine recipients, researchers compared the spike-specific CD4+ TCR repertoire from before mRNA vaccination with the repertoire from after.

There are 13 amino acids in the CDR3, from cysteine to phenylalanine inclusive. Here the CDR3 DNA is all that survives: 39 bases in frame from base 1. V gives up 6 bases and J gives up 8 bases, and the segment between their germline ends measures 13 bases. Per the germline V gene (reference sequence), MNHEY is the CDR1 and SMNVEV is the CDR2. A remark on this clonotype: The antigen this receptor binds is unknown. No base qualities exist here, and no much larger clone lies one base off it.

The label giving this sample's treatment or condition can be read as: roughly 11-day PBMC culture with coronavirus spike peptide pools or control peptides (ViraFEST assay). The study used the ViraFEST assay, which expanded antigen-specific T cells with peptide pools and then identified expanded clonotypes by TCR sequencing. The absence of prior SARS-CoV-2 infection in healthy vaccine recipients was confirmed by negative nucleocapsid antibody tests before and after vaccination. More than 1.5 million PBMCs per well were cultured in IMDM with approximately 4.9% human AB serum and approximately 9.1 IU/ml IL-2, plus 10 ug/ml peptide pools. Half of the culture medium was replaced with fresh IL-2-containing medium on days 3 and 7. After approximately 11 days of culture, CD4+ T cells were isolated by negative selection with the EasySep CD4+ T cell isolation kit. PBMCs were separated from whole blood using Ficoll-Paque Plus gradient centrifugation and then either used fresh or cryopreserved at -140C. In general, triplicate wells were set up for every culture condition.

The library relied on PCR. TCR sequencing of DNA from cultured CD4+ T cells used the Oncomine TCR Beta short-read assay at the Johns Hopkins FTIC core. The QIAamp micro DNA kit was used to extract genomic DNA from the cultured CD4+ T cells. Oncomine TCR Beta libraries from cultured CD4+ T cells were pooled with unique dual indexes and sequenced on an Illumina iSeq 100. The original pipeline was this. Non-productive sequences were filtered out, and CDR3s that did not start with C, did not end with F or W, or were shorter than 7 amino acids were discarded. Antigen-specific clonotypes were identified with the MANAFEST web application by comparing peptide-stimulated wells with reference and other culture wells. For a clone to be called positive, the clone needed an FDR below 0.05, an odds ratio above 5, and a productive frequency above 0.1% in at least two of three replicate wells. A clonotype was classed as cross-reactive if the clonotype showed significant expansion both in SARS-CoV-2 spike wells and in at least one common cold coronavirus spike condition. Levenshtein distances (stringdist) and unrooted phylogenetic trees (ape) in R version 3.6.1 were used to assess CDR3 homology. TCRdb reran the public reads through fastp at Q25 and MiXCR, keeping productive beta chains. Entries that share a CDR3 protein sequence are merged under the most common genes and DNA. These V and J calls derive from TCRdb rather than the authors' analysis. This sample holds almost 20,000 distinct CDR3 sequences; about 80% were observed only once. 17% of the sample belongs to the ten largest clones.

Broad study findings and their caveats: In convalescent patients, a median approximately 83% of post-vaccine SARS-CoV-2-reactive clones were detected only after vaccination, suggesting vaccine-specific priming. The study included relatively few convalescent patients and did not analyze early timepoints after natural infection. Of the vaccine-specific clones found in convalescent patients, nearly all (304 of 307) were mono-reactive for SARS-CoV-2 spike instead of being cross-reactive with common cold coronaviruses. Although the median number of SARS-CoV-2-reactive clonotypes went up from 20 to 25 after infection to around 39 after vaccination, the increase was not significant.

The clonotype originates from a human donor who received a COVID-19 vaccine. Source: CD4+ T cells from blood, cultured in vitro, taken after SARS-CoV-2 vaccination. The rearranged segments are TRBV27 and TRBJ1-4, with the D segment identity uncertain. The nucleotide sequence is TGTGCCAGCAGGGAATCTGGGCGAGAAAAACTGTTTTTT. This gives the protein CASRESGREKLFF.